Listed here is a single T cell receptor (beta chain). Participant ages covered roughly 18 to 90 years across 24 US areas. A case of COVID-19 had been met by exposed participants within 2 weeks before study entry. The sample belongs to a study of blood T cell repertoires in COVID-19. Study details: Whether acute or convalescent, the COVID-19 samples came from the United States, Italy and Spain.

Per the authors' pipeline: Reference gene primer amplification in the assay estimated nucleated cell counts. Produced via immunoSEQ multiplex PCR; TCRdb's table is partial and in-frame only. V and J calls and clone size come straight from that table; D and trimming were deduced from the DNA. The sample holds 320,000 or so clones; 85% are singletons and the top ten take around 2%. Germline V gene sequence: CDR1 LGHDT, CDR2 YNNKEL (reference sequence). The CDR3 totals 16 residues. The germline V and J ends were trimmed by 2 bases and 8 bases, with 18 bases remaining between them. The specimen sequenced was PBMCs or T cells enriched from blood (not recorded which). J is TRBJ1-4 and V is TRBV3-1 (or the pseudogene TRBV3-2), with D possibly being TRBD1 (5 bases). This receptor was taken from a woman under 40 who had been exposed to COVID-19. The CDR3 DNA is TGTGCCAGCAGCCAAAAAACGGGGGGTACGCAAGAAAAACTGTTTTTT. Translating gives CASSQKTGGTQEKLFF.